Listed below are T cell receptor beta chains from one sample, sequenced in a study of T-cell reconstitution after alpha-beta-depleted transplantation in children. TCRdb re-called the PCR reads through MiXCR, storing one row per CDR3 protein. The repertoire holds about 580,000 distinct CDR3 sequences, with approximately 22% as singletons. The specimen was PBMCs, mostly from graft donor cells, collected 360 days after TCRalphabeta/CD19-depleted stem cell transplant. The receptor source for this set is a boy less than two years old who had a stem cell transplant for acute myeloid leukemia, so the T cells may come from the graft donor. The CDR3 runs from the conserved cysteine through the conserved F or W. The D gene is left open where the match is weak. Clone size is shown for a subset of rows, as once, few, many or a class of expanded clone.

many	NA	TRBJ2-5	TRBV5-1	TGCGCCAGCAGCTTGGAAGGTTGGGAGACCCAGTACTTC	CASSLEGWETQYF
many	TRBD1	TRBJ2-5	TRBV29-1	TGCAGCGTTAGGGACAGGGTCCAGGAGACCCAGTACTTC	CSVRDRVQETQYF
few	TRBD1	TRBJ2-7	TRBV25-1	TGTGCCAGCAGTGTCTCCGGGACAGGGCATTACGAGCAGTACTTC	CASSVSGTGHYEQYF
NA	NA	TRBJ1-1	TRBV15	TGTGCCACCAGCAGAGAGTACAGCCCGAACACTGAAGCTTTCTTT	CATSREYSPNTEAFF
NA	TRBD2	TRBJ2-3	TRBV7-9	TGTGCCAGCAGCAAGACTAGCATTGGAACTTCTACGCAGTATTTT	CASSKTSIGTSTQYF
NA	NA	TRBJ2-2	TRBV7-3	TGTGCCAGCAGCTTCACTAAGAACACCGGGGAGCTGTTTTTT	CASSFTKNTGELFF
few	NA	TRBJ2-1	TRBV12-3/TRBV12-4	TGTGCCAGCAGTTTAGGCAGGGAAAGCTCCTACAATGAGCAGTTCTTC	CASSLGRESSYNEQFF
many	TRBD2	TRBJ2-4	TRBV20-1	TGCAGTGCTAGAAAGGGGACTAGCCTTATAGCCAAAAACATTCAGTACTTC	CSARKGTSLIAKNIQYF
NA	NA	TRBJ1-1	TRBV6-2/TRBV6-3	TGTGCCAGCAGTCCGGCAGGGGCTGAAGCTTTCTTT	CASSPAGAEAFF
NA	NA	TRBJ2-3	TRBV20-1	TGCAGTGCTAGTGGTCCAACTACCACGCAGTATTTT	CSASGPTTTQYF
many	TRBD1	TRBJ2-5	TRBV11-2	TGTGCCAGCAGGAGGACAGGGGAAGAGACCCAGTACTTC	CASRRTGEETQYF
NA	NA	TRBJ1-2	TRBV20-1	TGCAGTGCTAGAGAGATGGGGCTAATCAGGAGTTATGGCTACACCTTC	CSAREMGLIRSYGYTF
NA	NA	TRBJ1-2	TRBV6-5	TGTGCCAGCAGTTATGGCGGGAACTACTATGGCTACACCTTC	CASSYGGNYYGYTF
NA	NA	TRBJ2-1	TRBV7-2	TGTGCCAGCAGCTTAGGTAGATCGTTCCCCAATGAGCAGTTCTTC	CASSLGRSFPNEQFF
NA	NA	TRBJ2-5	TRBV7-9	TGTGCCAGCAGCTTAGCGCTCGACAGGCAAGAGACCCAGTACTTC	CASSLALDRQETQYF
NA	TRBD1	TRBJ1-1	TRBV20-1	TGCAGTGCTCCCCAGGGGGATGGCACTGAAGCTTTCTTT	CSAPQGDGTEAFF
NA	NA	TRBJ2-3	TRBV20-1	TGCAGTGCTAGAGGTCGCCTAACTAGCACAGATACGCAGTATTTT	CSARGRLTSTDTQYF
few	NA	TRBJ1-1	TRBV20-1	TGCAGTGCCATAGGCCGGGCCGCCGCTGAAGCTTTCTTT	CSAIGRAAAEAFF
NA	TRBD2	TRBJ2-1	TRBV9	TGTGCCAGCAGCGTAGCCACCCGCGGGGGCTCCTACAATGAGCAGTTCTTC	CASSVATRGGSYNEQFF
NA	NA	TRBJ2-3	TRBV20-1	TGCAGTGCTAGAGATGGCCGGTCAGATACGCAGTATTTT	CSARDGRSDTQYF
NA	TRBD2	TRBJ2-1	TRBV5-1	TGCGCCAGCAGCATATTAAGCGGGGGGGCAGAGAATGAGCAGTTCTTC	CASSILSGGAENEQFF
NA	TRBD1	TRBJ1-2	TRBV7-2	TGTGCCAGCAGCTTCGGACAGGGGGCTTACTATGGCTACACCTTC	CASSFGQGAYYGYTF
NA	NA	TRBJ2-1	TRBV12-3/TRBV12-4	TGTGCCAGCAGTTTAAATAGGGGCCCACACAATGAGCAGTTCTTC	CASSLNRGPHNEQFF
NA	TRBD1	TRBJ2-7	TRBV11-1	TGTGCCAGCAGCTTAGACGGACAGGGTCTCCTCTACGAGCAGTACTTC	CASSLDGQGLLYEQYF
NA	NA	TRBJ1-1	TRBV5-1	TGCGCCAGCAGCTTGGTCGGGTCAGCTGAAGCTTTCTTT	CASSLVGSAEAFF
many	NA	TRBJ2-7	TRBV7-9	TGTGCCAGCAGCTTTCTTTCCGGTGCGAAGGGCCCCGGGGAGGACTACGAGCAGTACTTC	CASSFLSGAKGPGEDYEQYF
few	NA	TRBJ2-1	TRBV9	TGTGCCAGCAGCGTAGCTGGTGAAGACGGGGATGAGCAGTTCTTC	CASSVAGEDGDEQFF
NA	TRBD2	TRBJ2-5	TRBV4-1	TGCGCCAGCAGCCATCTAGCGGGGGGCCCCTCAGGCCGGGAGACCCAGTACTTC	CASSHLAGGPSGRETQYF
many	TRBD1	TRBJ1-1	TRBV20-1	TGCAGTGCTAGTCCCCCGGGACAGGGGACCACTGAAGCTTTCTTT	CSASPPGQGTTEAFF
NA	TRBD1	TRBJ2-1	TRBV5-1	TGCGCCAGCAGCTTACGGACAGGGGTCTTTAACTCCTACAATGAGCAGTTCTTC	CASSLRTGVFNSYNEQFF
many	NA	TRBJ1-5	TRBV20-1	TGCAGTGTCAACCCTTGGACCCTGCATAGCAATCAGCCCCAGCATTTT	CSVNPWTLHSNQPQHF
many	NA	TRBJ1-2	TRBV28	TGTGCCAGCAGCTCCGCTGGCAGGGAATACTATGGCTACACCTTC	CASSSAGREYYGYTF
few	TRBD1	TRBJ2-7	TRBV20-1	TGCAGTGCTAGTGGGACAGGCTACAGCTCCTACGAGCAGTACTTC	CSASGTGYSSYEQYF
NA	NA	TRBJ2-5	TRBV27	TGTGCCAGCGGGGGAGGCAGAGACCCTGTGGAGACCCAGTACTTC	CASGGGRDPVETQYF
few	TRBD1	TRBJ2-2	TRBV20-1	TGCAGTGCTAGAGCAACAGGGGTGGTCGGGGAGCTGTTTTTT	CSARATGVVGELFF
NA	NA	TRBJ1-2	TRBV20-1	TGCAGTGCCACGACAGGAGACCCCTATGGCTACACCTTC	CSATTGDPYGYTF
NA	NA	TRBJ2-5	TRBV12-3/TRBV12-4	TGTGCCAGCAGTCCAAGGGGTCCAGGCCGCCAAGAGACCCAGTACTTC	CASSPRGPGRQETQYF
few	TRBD1	TRBJ1-1	TRBV6-1	TGTGCCAGCAGTGGAACCGGGACAGGGTTGGGCACTGAAGCTTTCTTT	CASSGTGTGLGTEAFF
many	NA	TRBJ1-2	TRBV6-5	TGTGCCAGCAGTTCGAGGAAAACGGGGGGCTACACCTTC	CASSSRKTGGYTF
NA	NA	TRBJ1-2	TRBV10-3	TGTGCCATCAGTGAAGCAGGGAGGGAAGGCTACACCTTC	CAISEAGREGYTF
NA	TRBD2	TRBJ2-1	TRBV5-1	TGCGCCAGCAGCCCGGGACTAGCGGGGGGCTACCCCTACAATGAGCAGTTCTTC	CASSPGLAGGYPYNEQFF
NA	TRBD1	TRBJ1-1	TRBV10-3	TGTGCCATCAGTCCAGGGGGGCTTGAAGCTTTCTTT	CAISPGGLEAFF
few	NA	TRBJ1-1	TRBV9	TGTGCCAGCAGCGTAGACAGGGCGGGCACTGAAGCTTTCTTT	CASSVDRAGTEAFF
NA	NA	TRBJ2-5	TRBV10-3	TGTGCCATCAGTGAAAAGGAGCAAGAGACCCAGTACTTC	CAISEKEQETQYF
NA	TRBD1	TRBJ1-4	TRBV14	TGTGCCAGCAGCCGGACAGGACAGCGTGGGATCGGAAAACTGTTTTTT	CASSRTGQRGIGKLFF
NA	NA	TRBJ2-5	TRBV2	TGTGCCAGCAGTCTAGAAGAGGACCCTCGGATCCAAGAGACCCAGTACTTC	CASSLEEDPRIQETQYF
few	NA	TRBJ1-5	TRBV7-2	TGTGCCAGCAGCCCGGGTCGGGGGCATCAGCCCCAGCATTTT	CASSPGRGHQPQHF
few	NA	TRBJ1-1	TRBV25-1	TGTGCCAGCAGTGGCCCCGGGTGGAAAGGGAACACTGAAGCTTTCTTT	CASSGPGWKGNTEAFF
once	NA	TRBJ2-7	TRBV6-2/TRBV6-3	TGTGCCAGCAGTTACTCGAGGCAGGTATACGAGCAGTACTTC	CASSYSRQVYEQYF
NA	NA	TRBJ2-3	TRBV12-3/TRBV12-4	TGTGCCAGCAGATCGGAGGGAGATACGCAGTATTTT	CASRSEGDTQYF
few	NA	TRBJ1-2	TRBV6-2/TRBV6-3	TGTGCCAGCAGCCCAACGCGGACCCTGGGCTACACCTTC	CASSPTRTLGYTF
many	NA	TRBJ2-1	TRBV12-3/TRBV12-4	TGTGCCAGCGTTGGGAGCCTTGATGAGGATGAGCAGTTCTTC	CASVGSLDEDEQFF
many	NA	TRBJ2-5	TRBV12-3/TRBV12-4	TGTGCCAGCAGTTTTGCGGAGACCCAGTACTTC	CASSFAETQYF
NA	NA	TRBJ2-7	TRBV4-3	TGCGCCAGCAGCCAAGATTCTTCAACCGGCCGAAACTACGAGCAGTACTTC	CASSQDSSTGRNYEQYF
few	NA	TRBJ2-2	TRBV20-1	TGCAGTGCTAGGAGAATCGAGACTCCGAACACCGGGGAGCTGTTTTTT	CSARRIETPNTGELFF
NA	NA	TRBJ2-5	TRBV15	TGTGCCACCAGCAGAGTCTTGGGGGAGACCCAGTACTTC	CATSRVLGETQYF
NA	NA	TRBJ2-3	TRBV29-1	TGCAGCGGCAGGGGTATACTCACAGATACGCAGTATTTT	CSGRGILTDTQYF